This is a list of T cell receptor beta chains from one sample in a study of T cell repertoires in cytomegalovirus infection. TCRdb re-called the reads with MiXCR, one entry per CDR3 protein. The data hold 900,000 to 950,000 distinct CDR3 sequences, with around 32% observed a single time. Which antigens these TCRs recognize remains unknown. The sample was cultured CD8+ T cells from PBMCs, taken from culture after CMV antigen stimulation. Source of these receptors: a human donor in good health (CMV status not recorded). Some clones in this sample may be carry-over from other donors' samples. Each CDR3 is given with its conserved first and last residue. D genes are given only for firm matches. Clone size is given for some rows only: seen once, a few or many times, or a class if the clone is expanded.

size | J | V | D | CDR3 | DNA
NA | TRBJ2-3 | TRBV5-1 | TRBD1 | CASSLAEQGITDTQYF | TGCGCCAGCAGCTTGGCCGAACAGGGGATCACAGATACGCAGTATTTT
many | TRBJ2-2 | TRBV7-8 | TRBD1 | CASSLEGDRNTGELFF | TGTGCCAGCAGCTTAGAGGGGGACAGAAACACCGGGGAGCTGTTTTTT
NA | TRBJ2-6 | TRBV12-5 | NA | CASGLMTGSSGANVLTF | TGTGCTAGTGGTTTGATGACGGGCTCCTCTGGGGCCAACGTCCTGACTTTC
NA | TRBJ2-3 | TRBV20-1 | TRBD1 | CSPRDRGVGDTQYF | TGCAGTCCCAGGGACAGGGGAGTGGGGGATACGCAGTATTTT
NA | TRBJ1-6 | TRBV27 | NA | CASRIRGNSPLHF | TGTGCCAGCAGAATAAGGGGGAATTCACCCCTCCACTTT
NA | TRBJ2-1 | TRBV6-5 | NA | CASSYSGTFYSYNEQFF | TGTGCCAGCAGTTACTCGGGGACATTTTACTCCTACAATGAGCAGTTCTTC
many | TRBJ1-1 | TRBV27 | NA | CATQTHSYTEAFF | TGTGCCACCCAAACCCACAGCTACACTGAAGCTTTCTTT
NA | TRBJ2-2 | TRBV5-5 | NA | CATRPGSAGELFF | TGTGCCACCCGCCCAGGGTCGGCCGGGGAGCTGTTTTTT
NA | TRBJ1-1 | TRBV6-2/TRBV6-3 | NA | CASSYSSHRVQNTEAFF | TGTGCCAGCAGTTACAGTTCTCACAGGGTCCAGAACACTGAAGCTTTCTTT
few | TRBJ2-2 | TRBV7-6 | TRBD2 | CASSRLAGGPYTGELFF | TGTGCCAGCAGCCGACTAGCGGGGGGGCCCTACACCGGGGAGCTGTTTTTT
NA | TRBJ2-1 | TRBV28 | TRBD2 | CASSVTPSGGLFEQFF | TGTGCCAGCAGTGTGACCCCTAGCGGGGGTTTGTTTGAGCAGTTCTTC